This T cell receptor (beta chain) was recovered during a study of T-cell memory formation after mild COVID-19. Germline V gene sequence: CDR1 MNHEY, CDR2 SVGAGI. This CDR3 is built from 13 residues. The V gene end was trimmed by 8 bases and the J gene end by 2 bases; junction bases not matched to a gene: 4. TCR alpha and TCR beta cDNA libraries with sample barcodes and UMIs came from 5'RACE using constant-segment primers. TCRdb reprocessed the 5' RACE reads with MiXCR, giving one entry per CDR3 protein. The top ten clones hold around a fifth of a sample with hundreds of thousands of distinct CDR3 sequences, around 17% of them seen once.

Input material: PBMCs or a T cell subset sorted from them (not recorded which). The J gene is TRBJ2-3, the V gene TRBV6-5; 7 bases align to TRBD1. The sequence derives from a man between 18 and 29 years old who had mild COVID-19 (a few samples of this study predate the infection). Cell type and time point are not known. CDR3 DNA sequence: TGTGCCAGCTACCAGGGGGTCACAGATACGCAGTATTTT. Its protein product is CASYQGVTDTQYF.